This T cell receptor (beta chain) came from a study of cytomegalovirus exposure and HLA in healthy donors. The PCR employed 60 Vbeta primers together with 13 Jbeta primers. Assay used: immunoSEQ multiplex PCR; TCRdb lists only in-frame clones, some missing. The sample has fewer than 200,000 clones, around 81% seen once; the top ten hold approximately 4.4%. There are 16 residues in the CDR3. Germline loops: CDR1 SGHVS, CDR2 FNYEAQ. J lost 4 bases, V lost 1 base, and 7 bases had no gene match. Sequences were obtained from PBMCs. The source of this sequence is a woman under 30 in good health and CMV-seropositive. The chain is built from TRBV7-6 and TRBJ2-3, with 8 bases matching TRBD2. The CDR3 here is CASSLETGGLSDTQYF. CDR3 DNA: TGTGCCAGCAGCTTAGAGACGGGGGGGCTCTCAGATACGCAGTATTTT.